The 5 T cell receptor beta chains listed next were all sequenced from one sample in a study of T cell responses to AZD1222 COVID-19 vaccine. Clones were sequenced by immunoSEQ multiplex PCR, and TCRdb holds only the in-frame ones, with some missing. In the table there are around 130,000 clones, more than 90% of which are singletons. This material consisted of peripheral blood, taken 28 days after the second AZD1222 dose. The source is an adult who received the AZD1222 COVID-19 vaccine.

This chain links TRBV18 with TRBJ1-2; D remains ambiguous. The V and J ends lost 0 bases and 1 base respectively, with 6 bases between them. The CDR3 extends over 14 amino acids. Germline lookup yields CDR1 KGHSH and CDR2 LQKENI. The chain's CDR3 is CASSPPNINYGYTF. CDR3 in DNA: TGTGCCAGCTCACCACCGAATATTAACTATGGCTACACCTTC.

V usage is TRBV15 and J usage is TRBJ1-5; possibly TRBD1 for D (5 bases). The germline gives CDR1 LNHNV, CDR2 YYDKDF (reference sequence). V lost 1 base, J lost 0 bases, and 25 bases lay in between. CDR3 length: 21 residues. As DNA, the CDR3 is TGTGCCACCAGCAGAGCCAGAGGGTGGAGGGGCGGTAAAATTAGCAATCAGCCCCAGCATTTT. Translated: CATSRARGWRGGKISNQPQHF. Variable domain in full (rest from reference TRBV15 and TRBJ1-5): DAMVIQNPRYQVTQFGKPVTLSCSQTLNHNVMYWYQQKSSQAPKLLFHYYDKDFNNEADTPDNFQSRRPNTSFCFLDIRSPGLGDTAMYLCATSRARGWRGGKISNQPQHFGDGTRLSIL.

The count of this clone is one. The CDR3 sequence: CASSWGQGVDNQPQHF. CDR3 DNA sequence: TGTGCCAGTAGTTGGGGACAGGGGGTTGACAATCAGCCCCAGCATTTT. This chain links TRBV19 with TRBJ1-5; 11 bases are a match to TRBD1. The J segment lost 3 bases and the V segment lost 5 bases, leaving 6 bases of the junction unmatched. Germline V CDR1 and CDR2: LNHDA, SQIVND (reference sequence). CDR3 length: 16 residues.

The chain is built from TRBV19 and TRBJ1-3; D gene ambiguous. V gave up 5 bases and J gave up 0 bases, with 11 bases separating them. Germline assignment: CDR1 LNHDA and CDR2 SQIVND (reference sequence). The CDR3 loop spans 15 amino acids. This CDR3 is CASSQKADSGNTIYF. For the CDR3, the DNA is TGTGCCAGTAGTCAGAAGGCGGACTCTGGAAACACCATATATTTT.

This chain uses TRBV7-2 with TRBJ1-5; TRBD1 might be the D (6 bases). The CDR3 loop spans 18 amino acids. Germline lookup yields CDR1 SGHTA and CDR2 FQGNSA. V shed 2 bases and J shed 4 bases, with 21 bases lying between them. CDR3 protein: CASSLKGGMGVWNQPQHF. The CDR3 nucleotides are TGTGCCAGCAGCTTAAAAGGGGGAATGGGGGTATGGAATCAGCCCCAGCATTTT.